Presented here are 4 T cell receptor beta chains from one specimen sequenced in a study of blood T cell repertoires in COVID-19. Here immunoSEQ multiplex PCR was the method, and the copy in TCRdb shows in-frame clones only, minus some. The repertoire holds fewer than 450,000 clones, around nine tenths seen once, with around 6.6% in the top ten. The sample taken for sequencing was peripheral blood. The receptor source for this set is a woman in her 70s with COVID-19, enrolled during active disease.

The rearrangement uses TRBV11-2 and TRBJ2-5, with TRBD2 matching 15 bases. This CDR3 contains 17 residues. Germline-derived CDR1 and CDR2 are SGHAT and FQNNGV. V trimming: 4 bases; J trimming: 5 bases; junction bases outside the gene matches: 8. CDR3 in amino acids: CASSSGLAGGRTETQYF. The CDR3 region has the DNA TGTGCCAGCAGCTCCGGACTAGCGGGGGGGCGTACGGAGACCCAGTACTTC.

For this clone: Other DNA sequences from this sample encode an identical CDR3 as well. This chain links TRBV18 with TRBJ1-6, with unresolved D. The V gene lost 3 bases and the J gene lost 6 bases, with 12 bases spanning the gap. Germline CDR1 and CDR2: KGHSH and LQKENI. The CDR3 is made up of 15 amino acids. The CDR3 DNA is TGTGCCAGCTCACCCACCGGAGGGTCTAATTCACCCCTCCACTTT. Translating gives CASSPTGGSNSPLHF.

The table lists this clone with a count of one. The chain is built from TRBV7-2 and TRBJ2-7, with D possibly being TRBD1 (5 bases). Germline V gives CDR1 SGHTA, CDR2 FQGNSA. The V end lost 8 bases, the J end lost 6 bases, and 17 bases lay between the germline ends. CDR3 length: 13 amino acids. This CDR3 is CASSVQGRVEQYF. DNA of the CDR3: TGTGCCAGCTCGGTCCAGGGAAGGGTCGAGCAGTACTTC.

The CDR3 protein is CAWTLGQGGSYTF. The CDR3 DNA is TGTGCCTGGACCCTGGGACAGGGCGGGAGCTACACCTTC. The chain recombines TRBV30 with TRBJ1-2; 9 bases agree with TRBD1. CDR1 and CDR2 (germline): GTSNPN, SVGIG (reference sequence). J was trimmed by 9 bases and V by 4 bases; bases with no gene match: 9. This CDR3 is 13 amino acids long.